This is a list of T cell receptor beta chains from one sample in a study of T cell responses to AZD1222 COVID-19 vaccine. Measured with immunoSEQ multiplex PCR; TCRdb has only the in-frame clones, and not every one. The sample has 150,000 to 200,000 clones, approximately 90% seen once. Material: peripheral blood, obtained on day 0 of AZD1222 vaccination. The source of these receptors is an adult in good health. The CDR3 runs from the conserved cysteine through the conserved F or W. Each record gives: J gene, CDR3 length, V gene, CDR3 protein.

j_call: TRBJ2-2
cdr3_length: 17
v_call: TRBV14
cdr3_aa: CASSGRQGPWATGELFF

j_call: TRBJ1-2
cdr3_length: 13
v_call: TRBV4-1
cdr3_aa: CASSLDGLGGYTF

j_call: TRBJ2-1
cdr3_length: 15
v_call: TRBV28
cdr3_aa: CASITSSAAGHEQFF

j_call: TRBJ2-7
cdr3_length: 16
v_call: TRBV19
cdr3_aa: CASSRKAAGGSDEQYF

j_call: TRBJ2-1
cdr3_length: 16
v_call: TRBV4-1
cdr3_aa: CASSQVNLVNYNEQFF

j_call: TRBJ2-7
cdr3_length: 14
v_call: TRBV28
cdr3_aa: CASRGTGRPGEQYF

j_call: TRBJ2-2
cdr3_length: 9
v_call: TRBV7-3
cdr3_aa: CASNGELFF

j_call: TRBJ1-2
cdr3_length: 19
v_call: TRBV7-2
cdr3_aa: CASSLPPWDRGLTNYGYTF

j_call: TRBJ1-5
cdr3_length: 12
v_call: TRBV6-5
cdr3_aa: CASQNNNQPQHF

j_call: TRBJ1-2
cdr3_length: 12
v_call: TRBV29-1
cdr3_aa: CSVEEQGQGYTF

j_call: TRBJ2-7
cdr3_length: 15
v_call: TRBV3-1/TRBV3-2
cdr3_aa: CASSQDRVSSYEQYF

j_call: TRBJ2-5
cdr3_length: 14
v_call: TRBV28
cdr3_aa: CASSSPGRQGTQYF

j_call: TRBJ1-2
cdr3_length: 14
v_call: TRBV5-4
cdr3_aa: CASSLGGRSYGYTF